This is a list of T cell receptor beta chains from one sample in a study of radiation and T cells in renal cell carcinoma. TCRdb's table, derived via immunoSEQ multiplex PCR, lists solely in-frame clones and lacks some. The sample consists of about 140,000 clones, around four fifths of them appearing once. This specimen was blood, taken from a patient whose treatment included radiotherapy and nephrectomy. The receptors derive from a woman aged 45-65 years with renal cell carcinoma. The CDR3 runs from the conserved cysteine through the conserved F or W. A D gene is named only where the DNA matches it firmly. Expanded clones get a size class; other rows say once, few or many, or leave the size out.

d_call j_call v_call clone_size cdr3_nt cdr3_aa
NA TRBJ1-5 TRBV30 NA TGTGCCTGGAGTGTAGGAACCTTAGCACAGCCCCAGCATTTT CAWSVGTLAQPQHF
NA TRBJ1-5 TRBV6-5 NA TGTGCCAGCAGTTACTCGGGAGGGGATCCTCAGCCCCAGCATTTT CASSYSGGDPQPQHF
TRBD1 TRBJ1-4 TRBV7-2 NA TGTGCCAGCAGCGAGACAGGGGGTGAAAAACTGTTTTTT CASSETGGEKLFF
NA TRBJ2-2 TRBV2 NA TGTGCCAGCAGCACAGGAGACAACACCGGGGAGCTGTTTTTT CASSTGDNTGELFF
NA TRBJ2-7 TRBV18 few TGTGCCAGCTCCCCTCCGGTATCCTACGAGCAGTACTTC CASSPPVSYEQYF
TRBD1 TRBJ2-3 TRBV9 NA TGTGCCAGCAGCACTGGACAGGGCACAGATACGCAGTATTTT CASSTGQGTDTQYF
NA TRBJ2-7 TRBV4-3 NA TGCGCCAGCAGCCAAGCTCACCAGGCCCACGAGCAGTACTTC CASSQAHQAHEQYF
NA TRBJ2-6 TRBV5-1 NA TGCGCCAGCAGCACGATGGGACGGGACTCTGGGGCCAACGTCCTGACTTTC CASSTMGRDSGANVLTF
TRBD1 TRBJ2-5 TRBV7-9 NA TGTGCCAGCAGCGAGACCAGGGGGCGAGAGACCCAGTACTTC CASSETRGRETQYF
NA TRBJ2-1 TRBV4-3 NA TGCGCCAGCAGCCACTCGGACCCGATTTCCTACAATGAGCAGTTCTTC CASSHSDPISYNEQFF
TRBD1 TRBJ2-2 TRBV29-1 NA TGCAGCGCTCTGTCCCAGGGGGTTTATAACACCGGGGAGCTGTTTTTT CSALSQGVYNTGELFF
NA TRBJ2-5 TRBV14 NA TGTGCCAGCAGCCAAGATCTCGGGGGGCCCCAAGAGACCCAGTACTTC CASSQDLGGPQETQYF
NA TRBJ1-4 TRBV5-1 NA TGCGCCAGCAGCCCGGATAATGACGAAAAACTGTTTTTT CASSPDNDEKLFF
NA TRBJ2-7 TRBV5-6 few TGTGCCAGCAGCTTGGCCCACGAGCAGTACTTC CASSLAHEQYF
TRBD1 TRBJ1-1 TRBV5-5 NA TGTGCCAGCAGTCAAGACAGGGGAAGGAACACTGAAGCTTTCTTT CASSQDRGRNTEAFF
TRBD2 TRBJ2-1 TRBV30 NA TGTGCCTGGAGCAAGGGGACTAGCGGGGAGCAGTTCTTC CAWSKGTSGEQFF
NA TRBJ1-1 TRBV25-1 NA TGTGCCAGCAGTGAAGCGCAGGGTGGGACTGAAGCTTTCTTT CASSEAQGGTEAFF
TRBD1 TRBJ2-7 TRBV5-1 once TGCGCCAGCAGCCCCAGACAGGGGGCCTCCAGCTACGAGCAGTACTTC CASSPRQGASSYEQYF
TRBD1 TRBJ1-3 TRBV4-1 NA TGCGCCAGCAGCCAAATGGGACAGGGGCTCTACTCTATTGGAAACACCATATATTTT CASSQMGQGLYSIGNTIYF
NA TRBJ2-7 TRBV11-2 NA TGTGCCAGCAGCTTAATTTACGGCCGCTCCTACGAGCAGTACTTC CASSLIYGRSYEQYF
NA TRBJ2-1 TRBV20-1 NA TGCAGTGCTCTTCACGGGGGTTGGGAGTTCTTC CSALHGGWEFF
TRBD1 TRBJ2-7 TRBV6-4 NA TGTGCCAGCAGCCAAACGACAGGGGGAGAGCAGTACTTC CASSQTTGGEQYF
TRBD2 TRBJ2-3 TRBV29-1 few TGCACCGTAAGAAAGACTAGCGGGGCTACAGATACGCAGTATTTT CTVRKTSGATDTQYF
NA TRBJ1-2 TRBV6-5 NA TGTGCCAGCAGGCCCGACGGCACTTCTAACTATGGCTACACCTTC CASRPDGTSNYGYTF
TRBD2 TRBJ2-1 TRBV7-2 NA TGTGCCAGCAGCCCCCCTCCGAGCGGGAGGGGGCAGTTCTTC CASSPPPSGRGQFF
TRBD1 TRBJ2-5 TRBV2 NA TGTGCCAGCAGTGACCGGACAGGGGGCGCTCAGCAGTACTTC CASSDRTGGAQQYF
NA TRBJ1-1 TRBV10-3 NA TGTGCCATCAGCGCCCGCCGGGACCAGAGCAGGCCTTTCTTT CAISARRDQSRPFF
TRBD2 TRBJ2-1 TRBV5-1 NA TGCGCCAGCAGGCCTTTAGCGGGGACAAACAATGAGCAGTTCTTC CASRPLAGTNNEQFF
TRBD2 TRBJ2-5 TRBV5-4 NA TGTGCCAGCAGGCCGTCTAGCGGGGAGGCACCAGTAGAGACCCAGTACTTC CASRPSSGEAPVETQYF
TRBD1 TRBJ1-1 TRBV10-3 NA TGTGCCATCAGTGGCGACAGGGTTGGGAACACTGAAGCTTTCTTT CAISGDRVGNTEAFF
NA TRBJ1-1 TRBV5-1 NA TGCGCCAGCAGCTTGGACCTTGCGACTGAAGCTTTCTTT CASSLDLATEAFF
NA TRBJ2-1 TRBV5-4 NA TGTGCCAGCAGCTGGGACCACCTCTCCTACAATGAGCAGTTCTTC CASSWDHLSYNEQFF
TRBD2 TRBJ2-5 TRBV18 NA TGTGCCAGCTCACCCGGACTAGCGGGAGAGGGCCAAGAGACCCAGTACTTC CASSPGLAGEGQETQYF
NA TRBJ1-1 TRBV9 NA TGTGCCAGCAGCGTCCAGGGCGACGTGAACACTGAAGCTTTCTTT CASSVQGDVNTEAFF
TRBD1 TRBJ2-4 TRBV30 NA TGTGCCTGGAGTGTAGGACAGGGGGACATTCAGTACTTC CAWSVGQGDIQYF
NA TRBJ1-5 TRBV18 NA TGTGCCAGCTCACTGGAAGATCGGCAGCCCCAGCATTTT CASSLEDRQPQHF
NA TRBJ1-3 TRBV4-2 NA TGTGCCAGCAGCCAAACTCCTGACTCTGGAAACACCATATATTTT CASSQTPDSGNTIYF
TRBD2 TRBJ2-5 TRBV5-4 NA TGTGCCAGCAGCCCTGGGACTAGCGGGGGCTTGTACCAAGAGACCCAGTACTTC CASSPGTSGGLYQETQYF
TRBD1 TRBJ1-2 TRBV6-5 NA TGTGCCAGCAGGACGGACAGGGGGGGTGGCTACACCTTC CASRTDRGGGYTF
TRBD1 TRBJ1-3 TRBV6-1 NA TGTGCCAGCAGTTGGGACAGCCGAAACACCATATATTTT CASSWDSRNTIYF
NA TRBJ2-7 TRBV4-2 NA TGTGCCAGCAGCCACTCCGGACGGGACCTCCGCGAGCAGTACTTC CASSHSGRDLREQYF
TRBD1 TRBJ2-3 TRBV30 NA TGTGCCACCGATAAGCCGGGACAGGGCACAGATACGCAGTATTTT CATDKPGQGTDTQYF
NA TRBJ2-1 TRBV5-1 few TGCGCCAGCAGCTCCATGACGGGAGACAATGAGCAGTTCTTC CASSSMTGDNEQFF
NA TRBJ1-1 TRBV7-9 NA TGTGCCAGCACCTTTGGGGGCTTCTCTGAAGCTTTCTTT CASTFGGFSEAFF
TRBD2 TRBJ2-1 TRBV9 NA TGTGCCAGCAGCGCCCGCCCGGGACTAGCGGGAGGAAATACCTACAATGAGCAGTTCTTC CASSARPGLAGGNTYNEQFF
NA TRBJ1-2 TRBV5-1 NA TGCGCCAGCAGCTTGGACGGGCTTAACTTGGAAGGCTACACCTTC CASSLDGLNLEGYTF